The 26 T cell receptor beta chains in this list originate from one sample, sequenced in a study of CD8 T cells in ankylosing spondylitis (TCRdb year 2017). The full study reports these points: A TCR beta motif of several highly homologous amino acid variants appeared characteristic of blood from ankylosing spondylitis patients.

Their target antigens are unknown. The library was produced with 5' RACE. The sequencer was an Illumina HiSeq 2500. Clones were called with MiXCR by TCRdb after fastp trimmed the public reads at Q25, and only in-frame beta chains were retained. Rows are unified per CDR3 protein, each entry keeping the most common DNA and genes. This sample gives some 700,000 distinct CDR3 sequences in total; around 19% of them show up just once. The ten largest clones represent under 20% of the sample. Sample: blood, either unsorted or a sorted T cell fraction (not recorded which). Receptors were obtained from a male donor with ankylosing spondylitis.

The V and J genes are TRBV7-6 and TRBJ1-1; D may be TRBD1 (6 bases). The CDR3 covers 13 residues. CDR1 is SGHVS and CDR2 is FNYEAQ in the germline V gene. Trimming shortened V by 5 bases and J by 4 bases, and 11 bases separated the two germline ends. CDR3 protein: CASSPGQITEAFF. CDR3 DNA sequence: TGTGCCAGCAGCCCAGGACAGATCACTGAAGCTTTCTTT.

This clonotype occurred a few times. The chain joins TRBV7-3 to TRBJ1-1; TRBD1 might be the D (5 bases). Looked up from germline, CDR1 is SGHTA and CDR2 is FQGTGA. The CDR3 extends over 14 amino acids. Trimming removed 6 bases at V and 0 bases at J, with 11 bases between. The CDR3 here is CASRPAGVNTEAFF. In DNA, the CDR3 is TGTGCCAGCAGGCCGGCGGGGGTGAACACTGAAGCTTTCTTT.

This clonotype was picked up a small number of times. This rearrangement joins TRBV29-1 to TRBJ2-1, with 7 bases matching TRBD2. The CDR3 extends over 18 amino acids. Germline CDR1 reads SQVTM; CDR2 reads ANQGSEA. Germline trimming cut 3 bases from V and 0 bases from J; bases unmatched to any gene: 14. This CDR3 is CSVEGPIGLAVSYNEQFF. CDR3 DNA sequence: TGCAGCGTTGAGGGGCCCATTGGGCTAGCGGTCTCCTACAATGAGCAGTTCTTC.

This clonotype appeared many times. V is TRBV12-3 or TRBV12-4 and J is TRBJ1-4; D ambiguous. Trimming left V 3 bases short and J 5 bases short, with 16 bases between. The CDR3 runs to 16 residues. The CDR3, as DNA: TGTGCCAGCAGTTTTATCCGGGGTCAGAGGAATGAAAAACTGTTTTTT. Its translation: CASSFIRGQRNEKLFF.

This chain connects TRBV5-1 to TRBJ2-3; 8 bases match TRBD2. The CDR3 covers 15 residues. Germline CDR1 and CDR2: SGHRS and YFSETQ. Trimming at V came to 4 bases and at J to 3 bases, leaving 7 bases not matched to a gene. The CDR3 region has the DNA TGCGCCAGCAGCCCCGGCGGGGGGATGACAGATACGCAGTATTTT. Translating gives CASSPGGGMTDTQYF.

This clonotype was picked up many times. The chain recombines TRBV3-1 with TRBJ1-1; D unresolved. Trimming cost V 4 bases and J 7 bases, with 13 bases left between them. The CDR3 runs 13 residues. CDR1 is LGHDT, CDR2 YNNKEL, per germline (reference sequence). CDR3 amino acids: CASSPISSLEAFF. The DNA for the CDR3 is TGTGCCAGCAGCCCGATATCCTCTCTTGAAGCTTTCTTT.

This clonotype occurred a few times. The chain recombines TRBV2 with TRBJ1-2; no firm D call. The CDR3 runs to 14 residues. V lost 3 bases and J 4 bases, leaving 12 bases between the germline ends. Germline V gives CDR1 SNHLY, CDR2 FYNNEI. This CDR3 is CASSEWGFGYGYTF. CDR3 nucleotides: TGTGCCAGCAGTGAGTGGGGTTTCGGCTATGGCTACACCTTC.

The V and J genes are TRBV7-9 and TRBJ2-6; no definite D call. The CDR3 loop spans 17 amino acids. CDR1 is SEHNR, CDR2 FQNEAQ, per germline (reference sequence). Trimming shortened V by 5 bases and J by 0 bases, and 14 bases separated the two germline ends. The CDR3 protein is CASSPGLGISGANVLTF. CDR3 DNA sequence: TGTGCCAGCAGCCCCGGCCTGGGGATCTCTGGGGCCAACGTCCTGACTTTC.

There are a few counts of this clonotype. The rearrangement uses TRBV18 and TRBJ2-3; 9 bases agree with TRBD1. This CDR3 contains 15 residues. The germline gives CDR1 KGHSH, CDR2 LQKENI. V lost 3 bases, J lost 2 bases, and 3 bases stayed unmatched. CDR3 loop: CASSPGTGPTDTQYF. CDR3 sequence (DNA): TGTGCCAGCTCACCCGGGACAGGGCCCACAGATACGCAGTATTTT.

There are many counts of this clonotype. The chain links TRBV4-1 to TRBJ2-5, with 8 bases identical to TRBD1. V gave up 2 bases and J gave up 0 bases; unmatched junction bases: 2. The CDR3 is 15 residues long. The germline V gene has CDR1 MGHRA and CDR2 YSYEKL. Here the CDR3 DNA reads TGCGCCAGCAGCCAACCGGACAGGGACCAAGAGACCCAGTACTTC. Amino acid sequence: CASSQPDRDQETQYF.

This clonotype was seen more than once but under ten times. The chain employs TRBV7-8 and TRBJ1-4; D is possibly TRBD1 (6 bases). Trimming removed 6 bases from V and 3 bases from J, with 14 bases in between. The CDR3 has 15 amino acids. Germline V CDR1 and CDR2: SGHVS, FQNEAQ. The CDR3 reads CASRARGNPNEKLFF. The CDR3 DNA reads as TGTGCCAGCAGAGCGAGGGGGAACCCTAATGAAAAACTGTTTTTT.

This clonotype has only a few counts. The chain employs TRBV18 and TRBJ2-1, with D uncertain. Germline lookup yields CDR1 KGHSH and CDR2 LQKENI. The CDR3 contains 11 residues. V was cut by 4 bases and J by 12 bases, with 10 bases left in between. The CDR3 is CASSRGFWQFF. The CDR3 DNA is TGTGCCAGCTCACGGGGATTTTGGCAGTTCTTC.

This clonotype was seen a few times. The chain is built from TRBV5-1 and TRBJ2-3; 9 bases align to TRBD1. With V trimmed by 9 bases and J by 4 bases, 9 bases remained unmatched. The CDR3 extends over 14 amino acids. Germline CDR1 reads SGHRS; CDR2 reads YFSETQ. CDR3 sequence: CATSTGGQPDTQYF. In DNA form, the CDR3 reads TGCGCCACCTCGACAGGGGGTCAGCCAGATACGCAGTATTTT.

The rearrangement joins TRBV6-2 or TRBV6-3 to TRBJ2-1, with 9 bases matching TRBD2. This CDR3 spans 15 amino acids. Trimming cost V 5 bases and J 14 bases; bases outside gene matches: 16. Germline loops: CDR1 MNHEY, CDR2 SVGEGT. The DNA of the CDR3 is TGTGCCAGCAGTCCCCGGGCGGGAGGGCCGGGGGGCAAGTTCTTC. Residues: CASSPRAGGPGGKFF.

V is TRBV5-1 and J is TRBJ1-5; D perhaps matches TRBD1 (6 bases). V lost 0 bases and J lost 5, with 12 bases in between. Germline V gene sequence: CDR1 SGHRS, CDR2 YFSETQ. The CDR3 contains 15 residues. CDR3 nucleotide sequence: TGCGCCAGCAGCTTGGGGGAACAGGGAGATCAGCCCCAGCATTTT. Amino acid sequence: CASSLGEQGDQPQHF. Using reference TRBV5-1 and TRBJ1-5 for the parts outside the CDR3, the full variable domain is KAGVTQTPRYLIKTRGQQVTLSCSPISGHRSVSWYQQTPGQGLQFLFEYFSETQRNKGNFPGRFSGRQFSNSRSEMNVSTLELGDSALYLCASSLGEQGDQPQHFGDGTRLSIL.

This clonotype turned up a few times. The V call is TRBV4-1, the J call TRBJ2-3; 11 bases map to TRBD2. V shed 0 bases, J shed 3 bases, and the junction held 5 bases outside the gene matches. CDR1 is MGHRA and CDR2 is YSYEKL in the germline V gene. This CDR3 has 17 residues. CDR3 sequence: CASSQEPTSGSTDTQYF. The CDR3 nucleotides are TGCGCCAGCAGCCAAGAGCCCACTAGCGGGAGTACAGATACGCAGTATTTT.

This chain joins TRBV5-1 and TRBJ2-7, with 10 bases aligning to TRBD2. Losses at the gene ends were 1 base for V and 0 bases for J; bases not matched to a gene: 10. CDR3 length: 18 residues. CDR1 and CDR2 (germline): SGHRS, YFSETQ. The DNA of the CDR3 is TGCGCCAGCAGCTTGTTTATAGCGGGAGGTACCTCCTCCTACGAGCAGTACTTC. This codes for CASSLFIAGGTSSYEQYF.

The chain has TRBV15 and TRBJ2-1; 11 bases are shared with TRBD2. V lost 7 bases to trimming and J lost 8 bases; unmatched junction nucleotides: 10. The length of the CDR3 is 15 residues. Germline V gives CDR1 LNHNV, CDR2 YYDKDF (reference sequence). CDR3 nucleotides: TGTGCCACCAACATAGCGGGAGGGCCTGAGGATGAGCAGTTCTTC. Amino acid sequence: CATNIAGGPEDEQFF. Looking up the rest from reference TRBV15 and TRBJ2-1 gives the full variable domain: DAMVIQNPRYQVTQFGKPVTLSCSQTLNHNVMYWYQQKSSQAPKLLFHYYDKDFNNEADTPDNFQSRRPNTSFCFLDIRSPGLGDTAMYLCATNIAGGPEDEQFFGPGTRLTVL.

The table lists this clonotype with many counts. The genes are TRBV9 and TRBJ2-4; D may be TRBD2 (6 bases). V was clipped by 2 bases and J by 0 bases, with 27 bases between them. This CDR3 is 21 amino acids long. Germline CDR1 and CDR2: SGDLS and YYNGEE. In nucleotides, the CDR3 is TGTGCCAGCAGCGTTCTCCGGGGGTTACAGCGAATCCACGAAGCCAAAAACATTCAGTACTTC. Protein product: CASSVLRGLQRIHEAKNIQYF.

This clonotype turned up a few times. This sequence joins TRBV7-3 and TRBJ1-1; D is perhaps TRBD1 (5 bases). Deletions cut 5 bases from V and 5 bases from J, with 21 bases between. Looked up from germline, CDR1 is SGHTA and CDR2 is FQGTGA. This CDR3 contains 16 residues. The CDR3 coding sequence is TGTGCCAGCAGCCTTAACGGTGGTGCAGGGTGGACTGAAGCTTTCTTT. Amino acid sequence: CASSLNGGAGWTEAFF.

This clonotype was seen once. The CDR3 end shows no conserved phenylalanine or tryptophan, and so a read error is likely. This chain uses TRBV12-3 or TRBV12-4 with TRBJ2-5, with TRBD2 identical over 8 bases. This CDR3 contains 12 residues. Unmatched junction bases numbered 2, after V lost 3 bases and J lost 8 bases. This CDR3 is CASSFSGATQYY. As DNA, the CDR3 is TGTGCCAGCAGTTTTAGCGGGGCTACCCAGTACTAC.

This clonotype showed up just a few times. Here the CDR3 DNA reads TGTGCCAGCAGTTTCAAGACTGTGGTGGGAGCTAATGAAAAACTGTTTTTT. Translating gives CASSFKTVVGANEKLFF. The chain uses TRBV12-3 or TRBV12-4 and TRBJ1-4, with no clear D. Trimming removed 3 bases from V and 3 bases from J, with 17 bases in between. The CDR3 contains 17 residues.

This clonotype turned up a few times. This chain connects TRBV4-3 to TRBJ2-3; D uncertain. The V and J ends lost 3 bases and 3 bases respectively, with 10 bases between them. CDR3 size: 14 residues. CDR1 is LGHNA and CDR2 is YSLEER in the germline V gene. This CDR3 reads CASSQGALTDTQYF. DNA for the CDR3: TGCGCCAGCAGCCAGGGCGCGTTGACAGATACGCAGTATTTT.

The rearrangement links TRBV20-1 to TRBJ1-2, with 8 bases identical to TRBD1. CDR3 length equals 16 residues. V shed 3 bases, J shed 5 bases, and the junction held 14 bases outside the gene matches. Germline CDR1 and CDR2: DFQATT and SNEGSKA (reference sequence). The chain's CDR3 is CSASRPAWTGKYGYTF. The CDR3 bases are TGCAGTGCTAGCCGACCCGCTTGGACAGGGAAATATGGCTACACCTTC.

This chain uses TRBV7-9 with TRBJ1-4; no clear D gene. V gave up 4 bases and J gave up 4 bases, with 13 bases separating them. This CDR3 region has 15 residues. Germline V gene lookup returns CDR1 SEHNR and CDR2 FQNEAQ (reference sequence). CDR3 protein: CASSSRPSGNEKLFF. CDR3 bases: TGTGCCAGCAGCTCCAGACCCTCGGGTAATGAAAAACTGTTTTTT.

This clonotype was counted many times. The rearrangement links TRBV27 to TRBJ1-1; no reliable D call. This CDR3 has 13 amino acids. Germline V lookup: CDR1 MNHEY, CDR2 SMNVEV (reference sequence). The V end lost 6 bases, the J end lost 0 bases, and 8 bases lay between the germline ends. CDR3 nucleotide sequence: TGTGCCAGCAGGGTCAGCTTGAACACTGAAGCTTTCTTT. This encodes CASRVSLNTEAFF.